These 8 T cell receptor beta chains share one sample of origin, sequenced in a study of blood T cells in healthy people across ages. A second PCR of 7 to 11 cycles used a sample-barcoded 5' primer and a J-beta primer mix. A single record per CDR3 protein comes from TCRdb applying MiXCR to the 5' RACE reads. Counted here are roughly 1.4 million distinct CDR3 sequences, 45% to 70% occurring once; the ten biggest clones make up 6.5% to 8%. Sequenced sample: blood. Receptors originate from a man between 18 and 29 years old in good health.

CDR3 region: CASARPGTYEQYF. CDR3 nucleotides: TGTGCCAGCGCACGTCCCGGGACCTACGAGCAGTACTTC. The genes are TRBV3-1 and TRBJ2-7; D perhaps matches TRBD2 (5 bases). The V end lost 8 bases, the J end lost 2 bases, and 13 bases lay between the germline ends. The CDR3 contains 13 residues. Looked up from germline, CDR1 is LGHDT and CDR2 is YNNKEL (reference sequence).

This clonotype was observed at least ten times. This chain uses TRBV27 with TRBJ2-3, with 8 bases lining up with TRBD1. Germline assignment: CDR1 MNHEY and CDR2 SMNVEV (reference sequence). CDR3 length: 15 amino acids. The ends lost 0 bases at V and 3 bases at J; junction bases unmatched: 2. Here the CDR3 DNA reads TGTGCCAGCAGTTTATCCGGGACAGGAACAGATACGCAGTATTTT. Translated, it gives CASSLSGTGTDTQYF.

This clonotype was counted once. The chain combines TRBV13 with TRBJ2-5; 11 nucleotides match TRBD2. Unmatched junction bases numbered 6, after V lost 4 bases and J lost 5 bases. This CDR3 has 15 residues. Per germline, CDR1 PRHDT and CDR2 FYEKMQ (reference sequence). The CDR3 coding sequence is TGTGCCAGCAGCTCGGTAGCGGGAGGGTATGAGACCCAGTACTTC. Translation gives CASSSVAGGYETQYF.

The chain recombines TRBV5-1 with TRBJ1-3; D is uncertain. The CDR3 has 13 residues. Germline V gene lookup returns CDR1 SGHRS and CDR2 YFSETQ. The V gene lost 2 bases and the J gene lost 7 bases, with 10 bases spanning the gap. This CDR3 reads CASSLSMGNTIYF. The CDR3 DNA reads TGCGCCAGCAGCTTAAGCATGGGGAACACCATATATTTT.

The V and J genes are TRBV6-2 or TRBV6-3 and TRBJ2-4; TRBD1 is a possible D gene (5 bases). The J call is in doubt because the DNA end fits TRBJ2-7 better. This CDR3 has 15 residues. Looked up from germline, CDR1 is MNHEY and CDR2 is SVGEGT. CDR3 DNA sequence: TGTGCCAGCAAGAGAGGCAGGGATGTTTCCTACGAGCAGTACTTC. Protein: CASKRGRDVSYEQYF.

In this sample, this clonotype turned up once. The J gene is TRBJ2-3, the V gene TRBV2; 7 bases are a match to TRBD2. Trimming at V came to 8 bases and at J to 6 bases, leaving 14 bases not matched to a gene. Germline CDR1 reads SNHLY; CDR2 reads FYNNEI. This CDR3 has 15 residues. The CDR3, as DNA: TGTGCCAGCCGGACCAGGTGGCGGGAGATTGATACGCAGTATTTT. Translating gives CASRTRWREIDTQYF. The whole variable domain, filled in from reference TRBV2 and TRBJ2-3, reads EPEVTQTPSHQVTQMGQEVILRCVPISNHLYFYWYRQILGQKVEFLVSFYNNEISEKSEIFDDQFSVERPDGSNFTLKIRSTKLEDSAMYFCASRTRWREIDTQYFGPGTRLTVL.

The rearrangement links TRBV27 to TRBJ2-5; D is possibly TRBD1 (6 bases). The DNA matches TRBJ2-7 better at its end, which makes the J call doubtful. The germline gives CDR1 MNHEY, CDR2 SMNVEV (reference sequence). This CDR3 is 14 amino acids long. The CDR3 DNA follows: TGTGCCAGCAGTTTAGAACAGGGACGGGACGAGCAGTACTTC. It yields the protein CASSLEQGRDEQYF.

As concerns this clonotype: Its ends do not fully match the called genes, so a read error is possible. The V and J genes are TRBV6-2 or TRBV6-3 and TRBJ2-1, with D unresolved. Looked up from germline, CDR1 is MNHEY and CDR2 is SVGEGT. The CDR3 loop spans 14 amino acids. CDR3 DNA sequence: TGTGCCAGCAGTGACTCCCCACTACAATATGAGCAGTTCTTC. Its protein product is CASSDSPLQYEQFF.